Given below is one T cell receptor (beta chain) in context. The specificity of this receptor is unknown. One base away there is no much larger clone; base qualities are not given. The data originate from a study of shared clonotypes between healthy human individuals (dated by TCRdb to 2018 to 2020). A note on the overall study: Three men and a couple of women, aged 18 to 49 years, made up the cohort. Different laboratories and diverse techniques were used to prepare libraries and sequence TCR repertoires, to increase sequencing depth and limit assay-specific biases. To estimate repertoire size and how much clonotypes are shared between individuals, the study performed deep sequencing of blood TCR repertoires from a few healthy adults. Per donor, leukapheresis produced somewhere between about 0.9 and 9.5 billion PBMCs. What the study reported, not specific to this receptor: Sampling was restricted to blood, and TCR repertoires in tissue are likely to differ from TCR repertoires in blood. Pairwise subsampling led to the expectation that sequencing depth would affect the degree of clonotype sharing among donors. The small number of donors limited the genetic and exposure-history diversity represented.

Trimming removed 5 bases from V and 0 bases from J, leaving 16 bases between the germline ends. CDR1 and CDR2 are read off the germline V gene (reference sequence) as SEHNR and FQNEAQ. Taken from cysteine to phenylalanine, the CDR3 has 16 residues. Only the CDR3 region is kept as DNA, spanning 48 bases read in frame from base 1. The donors were healthy, HIV-negative adults who had no recently reported acute infections or vaccinations. Every donor was a Caucasian adult living in Nashville, Tennessee, USA. For unsorted samples, some 90 million PBMCs were counted, and genomic DNA was extracted using the QIAamp DNA Blood Mini kit. Blood was obtained by leukapheresis, after which PBMCs were separated by Ficoll-Histopaque density gradient centrifugation and cryopreserved in liquid nitrogen vapor phase. Using the deep immunoSEQ assay, multiplex PCR amplified TCR CDR3 regions from genomic DNA. Extracted genomic DNA from each cell subset was distributed evenly across all wells of several immunoSEQ 96-well plates, and each plate was treated as a replicate. For unsorted PBMC, each replicate PCR was loaded with 300 ng genomic DNA, equivalent to 25,000 to 35,000 T cell genomes. Ten immunoSEQ deep assay plates were used to sequence unsorted PBMC genomic DNA. The purified libraries were quantified using a Qubit 3.0 fluorometer, sized with a Bioanalyzer 2100, and then quantified again using the KAPA Library Quantification kit. Every immunoSEQ 96-well plate was sequenced on a dedicated single-read 150-cycle Illumina NextSeq 550 flow cell. In the source study's methods: The immunoSEQ output contained only junctional sequences without quality scores, so filtering could not match that applied to full-length reads. To assign V/J genes and CDR3, sequences were annotated using PyIR, a Python wrapper for IgBLAST v1.9, with IMGT germline references. Reads with weak V/J assignments (E-value above 1e-6), missing CDR3, stop codons, out-of-frame junctions, or ambiguous translated residues were removed. V3J clonotypes were defined by identical inferred V gene, J gene, and CDR3 amino acid sequence. Percentage overlap between repertoires was computed as shared unique clonotypes divided by the size of the smaller repertoire. Three approaches were used to assess repertoire richness: RTK rarefaction, the Chao1 estimator, and Recon v2.1 estimates of unobserved clonotypes. TCRdb stores this immuneACCESS table with in-frame sequences only. Part of the clones is absent; in the studies checked, under half of the shortfall reflects unresolved V genes, and no reason is known for the rest. Clone size and the V and J calls come from that table; the DNA yielded D and trimming. The sample yields about 560,000 clones; around 78% were counted once. The leading ten clones occupy around 13% of the sample.

In this chain, TRBV7-9 is recombined with TRBJ1-1; the D gene remains uncertain. Material: PBMCs. This TCR derives from a woman aged 40 to 50 in good health. Some clones in this sample may be carry-over from other donors' samples. The nucleotides read TGTGCCAGCAGCCCCAGCCATAAGATATTGAACACTGAAGCTTTCTTT. Translated, it reads CASSPSHKILNTEAFF.